Presented here are 26 T cell receptor beta chains from one specimen sequenced in a study of CD8 T cells in Susac syndrome. Random hexamers were used to reverse transcribe an amount of about 0.5 to 1 ug RNA. TCRdb re-called the immunoSEQ multiplex PCR reads with MiXCR, one entry per CDR3 protein. The top ten hold 0.15% to 0.2% of the sample, which has about 60,000 distinct CDR3 sequences, around 90% seen once. Sequencing was performed on CD8+ T cells from PBMCs. The receptors shown here come from a human donor in good health.

The rearrangement uses TRBV7-9 and TRBJ2-5, with 15 bases that match TRBD2. With V trimmed by 4 bases and J by 2 bases, 8 bases remained unmatched. CDR3 length: 18 residues. CDR1 SEHNR and CDR2 FQNEAQ come from the germline V gene (reference sequence). CDR3 sequence (DNA): TGTGCCAGCAGCTCAACGACCGGACTAGCGGGGGGGCAAGAGACCCAGTACTTC. Translated, it gives CASSSTTGLAGGQETQYF. The full variable domain, with the rest looked up from reference TRBV7-9 and TRBJ2-5, is DTGVSQNPRHKITKRGQNVTFRCDPISEHNRLYWYRQTLGQGPEFLTYFQNEAQLEKSRLLSDRFSAERPKGSFSTLEIQRTEQGDSAMYLCASSSTTGLAGGQETQYFGPGTRLLVL.

This clonotype appeared a single time. The chain couples TRBV12-3 or TRBV12-4 to TRBJ1-2, with D tentatively TRBD1 (5 bases). The V gene lost 5 bases and the J gene lost 4 bases, with 20 bases spanning the gap. This CDR3 has 16 amino acids. CDR3 amino acids: CASSPGPRGGGYGYTF. CDR3 nucleotide sequence: TGTGCCAGCAGTCCCGGCCCAAGGGGTGGGGGCTATGGCTACACCTTC.

The chain couples TRBV29-1 to TRBJ2-3; 14 nucleotides match TRBD2. The germline V gene has CDR1 SQVTM and CDR2 ANQGSEA. The CDR3 has 22 residues. Germline trimming cut 1 base from V and 1 base from J; bases unmatched to any gene: 19. CDR3 residues: CSVEGPGTSGGPEPPGTDTQYF. CDR3 bases: TGCAGCGTTGAAGGCCCCGGGACTAGCGGGGGCCCTGAACCTCCGGGCACAGATACGCAGTATTTT.

CDR3 amino acids: CASSPRTGGETEAFF. The CDR3 coding sequence is TGTGCCAGCAGCCCAAGGACAGGGGGGGAGACTGAAGCTTTCTTT. The chain carries TRBV11-2 and TRBJ1-1; TRBD1 matches at 10 bases. V was pared by 5 bases and J by 5 bases, with 8 bases of the junction left unmatched. The CDR3 consists of 15 residues. Germline V gives CDR1 SGHAT, CDR2 FQNNGV.

The DNA for the CDR3 is TGTGCCAGTAGTATCTTACGGAACGGGGAGCTGTTTTTT. Translated: CASSILRNGELFF. The chain recombines TRBV19 with TRBJ2-2; D is undetermined. This CDR3 has 13 amino acids. CDR1 LNHDA and CDR2 SQIVND come from the germline V gene (reference sequence). The ends were cut back, 3 bases at V and 7 bases at J, with 9 bases in the middle.

The chain couples TRBV12-3 or TRBV12-4 to TRBJ1-2, with D perhaps matching TRBD1 (6 bases). V was shortened by 3 bases and J by 0 bases, with 11 bases between the two germline ends. The CDR3 runs to 15 residues. CDR3 bases: TGTGCCAGCAGTTTCTTCAGGGGAGCTAACTATGGCTACACCTTC. Protein: CASSFFRGANYGYTF.

This clonotype occurred once. V usage is TRBV5-6 and J usage is TRBJ1-5; TRBD1 matches 10 bases. Germline V gene data show CDR1 as SGHDT and CDR2 as YYEEEE. J was trimmed by 3 bases and V by 0 bases; bases with no gene match: 6. There are 17 residues in the CDR3. CDR3 sequence: CASSLGTGTGANQPQHF. The CDR3 DNA follows: TGTGCCAGCAGCTTGGGTACCGGGACAGGGGCCAATCAGCCCCAGCATTTT. The full variable domain, its missing parts supplied by reference TRBV5-6 and TRBJ1-5, is DAGVTQSPTHLIKTRGQQVTLRCSPKSGHDTVSWYQQALGQGPQFIFQYYEEEERQRGNFPDRFSGHQFPNYSSELNVNALLLGDSALYLCASSLGTGTGANQPQHFGDGTRLSIL.

V is TRBV11-2 and J is TRBJ1-5, with D unclear. Germline CDR1 is SGHAT and CDR2 is FQNNGV. V lost 0 bases to trimming and J lost 3 bases, with 15 bases between them. There are 17 residues in the CDR3. The CDR3 bases are TGTGCCAGCAGCTTAGATCTTAAACGGGCAGTCAATCAGCCCCAGCATTTT. Translated, it gives CASSLDLKRAVNQPQHF.

The chain has TRBV5-1 and TRBJ1-1; weak D call: TRBD1 (6 bases). Germline V gives CDR1 SGHRS, CDR2 YFSETQ. This CDR3 comprises 11 residues. V lost 5 bases to trimming and J lost 6 bases, with 8 bases between them. The CDR3 bases are TGCGCCAGCAGACAGGGATCTGAAGCTTTCTTT. Residues: CASRQGSEAFF.

The chain combines TRBV12-3 or TRBV12-4 with TRBJ2-7; TRBD2 agrees at 12 bases. J was trimmed by 3 bases and V by 0 bases; bases with no gene match: 6. This CDR3 region has 17 residues. The CDR3 DNA reads as TGTGCCAGCAGTTTAGCCAGACTAGCGGGGGTCCTCTACGAGCAGTACTTC. Encoded protein: CASSLARLAGVLYEQYF.

This chain links TRBV5-8 with TRBJ1-5, with 7 nucleotides matching TRBD1. This CDR3 spans 15 amino acids. Germline assignment: CDR1 SGHTS and CDR2 YDEGEE. After removal of 0 bases from V and 7 bases from J, the junction contained 7 bases not matched to a gene. As DNA, the CDR3 is TGTGCCAGCAGCTTGGGACAGGGTCGACGGCAGCCCCAGCATTTT. Translating gives CASSLGQGRRQPQHF.

The sample holds a few counts of this clonotype. CDR3 sequence: CASSYDTSGGSFYEQYF. DNA of the CDR3: TGTGCCAGCAGTTACGATACTAGCGGGGGCTCCTTCTACGAGCAGTACTTC. The rearrangement links TRBV6-2 or TRBV6-3 to TRBJ2-7, with 11 bases fitting TRBD2. Germline CDR1 MNHEY, CDR2 SVGEGT. The trim removed 2 bases at V and 3 bases at J, leaving 9 bases unmatched. CDR3 length equals 17 residues.

The V call is TRBV12-3 or TRBV12-4, the J call TRBJ1-2; D gene ambiguous. This CDR3 is built from 13 residues. V was shortened by 4 bases and J by 2 bases, with 8 bases between the two germline ends. The CDR3 DNA reads as TGTGCCAGCAGTTCGGGGTTCAACTATGGCTACACCTTC. This sequence encodes CASSSGFNYGYTF.

A single count supports this clonotype. J is TRBJ1-1 and V is TRBV7-9; D may be TRBD1 (6 bases). Trimming cost V 4 bases and J 7 bases, with 10 bases left between them. Germline CDR1 and CDR2: SEHNR and FQNEAQ (reference sequence). The CDR3 has 12 amino acids. CDR3 DNA sequence: TGTGCCAGCAGCTCAATGGGACATGAAGCTTTCTTT. Translation gives CASSSMGHEAFF.

V is TRBV29-1 and J is TRBJ2-7, with 7 bases lining up with TRBD1. V lost 7 bases to trimming and J lost 2 bases; unmatched junction nucleotides: 8. The CDR3 consists of 13 residues. Germline CDR1 and CDR2: SQVTM and ANQGSEA. The CDR3 protein is CSGVTGTAYEQYF. The DNA of the CDR3 is TGCAGCGGCGTTACCGGGACAGCCTACGAGCAGTACTTC.

The chain joins TRBV5-6 to TRBJ2-1; no reliable D call. The V end lost 0 bases, the J end lost 15 bases, and 10 bases lay between the germline ends. There are 11 residues in the CDR3. CDR1 is SGHDT, CDR2 YYEEEE, per germline. CDR3 coding DNA: TGTGCCAGCAGCTTGGGCCCCATACCGTTCTTC. Its translation: CASSLGPIPFF.

A few counts support this clonotype. The rearrangement links TRBV27 to TRBJ1-5, with no clear D. The germline gives CDR1 MNHEY, CDR2 SMNVEV (reference sequence). The CDR3 consists of 14 residues. V lost 0 bases and J lost 6, with 9 bases in between. This chain's CDR3 is CASSLSGVSQPQHF. In nucleotides, the CDR3 is TGTGCCAGCAGTTTATCCGGGGTTAGTCAGCCCCAGCATTTT.

This chain connects TRBV28 to TRBJ1-2; D unresolved. This CDR3 contains 13 residues. Trimming cost V 6 bases and J 2 bases, with 10 bases left between them. Germline values: CDR1 MDHEN, CDR2 SYDVKM. This chain's CDR3 is CASRRDENYGYTF. The CDR3 DNA is TGTGCCAGCAGGAGGGATGAAAACTATGGCTACACCTTC.

CDR3 amino acids: CASSLILGLGVADTQYF. The CDR3 DNA follows: TGTGCCAGCAGCTTAATTTTGGGGCTAGGGGTTGCAGATACGCAGTATTTT. V is TRBV7-3 and J is TRBJ2-3; D might be TRBD1 (5 bases). V was clipped by 1 base and J by 4 bases, with 18 bases between them. Germline V gene lookup returns CDR1 SGHTA and CDR2 FQGTGA. The CDR3 is made up of 17 amino acids.

This chain uses TRBV5-4 with TRBJ2-7, with 7 bases fitting TRBD1. Germline CDR1 SGHNT, CDR2 YYREEE (reference sequence). V dropped 5 bases and J dropped 0; count of bases not matched to a gene: 5. This CDR3 region has 14 residues. CDR3 nucleotides: TGTGCCAGCAGTGACAGGGAACTCTCCTACGAGCAGTACTTC. Translated: CASSDRELSYEQYF.

The chain is built from TRBV6-2 or TRBV6-3 and TRBJ2-7; D possibly corresponds to TRBD2 (5 bases). V was cut by 4 bases and J by 2 bases, with 18 bases left in between. The CDR3 loop spans 16 amino acids. CDR1 MNHEY and CDR2 SVGEGT come from the germline V gene. For the CDR3, the DNA is TGTGCCAGCAGTTGGCCCCCGGGGTATGGTCCCTACGAGCAGTACTTC. Protein sequence: CASSWPPGYGPYEQYF.

V and J are TRBV29-1 and TRBJ2-1; D call uncertain. CDR3 size: 11 residues. CDR1 and CDR2 (germline): SQVTM, ANQGSEA. The V end was cut by 4 bases, the J end by 7 bases, with 8 bases between. The CDR3 loop is CSVVKRNEQFF. CDR3 nucleotide sequence: TGCAGCGTTGTAAAACGTAATGAGCAGTTCTTC.

This rearrangement joins TRBV2 to TRBJ1-2, with TRBD1 matching over 8 bases. V was pared by 5 bases and J by 5 bases, with 7 bases of the junction left unmatched. Per germline, CDR1 SNHLY and CDR2 FYNNEI. This CDR3 is 14 amino acids long. For the CDR3, the DNA is TGTGCCAGCAGTATGGGACAGGCCCTTTATGGCTACACCTTC. This encodes CASSMGQALYGYTF.

CDR3 nucleotides: TGTGCCAGCAGTTTCATTGGGGGTAATCAGCCCCAGCATTTT. This gives the protein CASSFIGGNQPQHF. This rearrangement joins TRBV27 to TRBJ1-5; a weak D match, TRBD1 (5 bases). V was pared by 3 bases and J by 4 bases, with 10 bases between. Per germline, CDR1 MNHEY and CDR2 SMNVEV (reference sequence). This CDR3 comprises 14 residues.

The chain recombines TRBV7-7 with TRBJ2-2; D uncertain. Trimming took off 1 base at V and 2 bases at J, with 8 bases between the two ends. Germline CDR1 SSHAT, CDR2 FNYEAQ (reference sequence). The CDR3 is 15 amino acids. In DNA, the CDR3 is TGTGCCAGCAGCTTAGTTCCGACAAACACCGGGGAGCTGTTTTTT. Protein: CASSLVPTNTGELFF.

The chain links TRBV2 to TRBJ2-7; 7 bases are shared with TRBD1. CDR1 SNHLY and CDR2 FYNNEI come from the germline V gene. Trimming at V came to 3 bases and at J to 0 bases, leaving 2 bases not matched to a gene. The CDR3 spans 14 residues. CDR3 in DNA: TGTGCCAGCAGTGAGACAGGGAGCTCCTACGAGCAGTACTTC. Translating it yields CASSETGSSYEQYF.